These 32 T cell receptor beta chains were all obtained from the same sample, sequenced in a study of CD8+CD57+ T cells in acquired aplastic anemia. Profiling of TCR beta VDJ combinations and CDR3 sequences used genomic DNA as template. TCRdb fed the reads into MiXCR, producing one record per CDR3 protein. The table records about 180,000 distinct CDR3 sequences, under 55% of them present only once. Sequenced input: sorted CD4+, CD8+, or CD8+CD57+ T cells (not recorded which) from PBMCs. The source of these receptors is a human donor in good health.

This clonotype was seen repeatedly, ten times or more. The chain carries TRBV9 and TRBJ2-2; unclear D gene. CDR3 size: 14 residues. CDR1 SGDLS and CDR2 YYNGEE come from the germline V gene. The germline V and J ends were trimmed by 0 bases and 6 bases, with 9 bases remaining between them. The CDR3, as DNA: TGTGCCAGCAGCGTAGTTAAGTTCCCCGGGGAGCTGTTTTTT. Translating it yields CASSVVKFPGELFF.

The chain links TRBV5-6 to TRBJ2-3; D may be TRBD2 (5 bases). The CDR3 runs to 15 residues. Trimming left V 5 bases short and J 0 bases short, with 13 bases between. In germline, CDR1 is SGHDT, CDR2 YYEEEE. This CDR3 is CASRRRATSTDTQYF. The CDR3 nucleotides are TGTGCCAGCAGAAGGCGGGCTACTAGCACAGATACGCAGTATTTT.

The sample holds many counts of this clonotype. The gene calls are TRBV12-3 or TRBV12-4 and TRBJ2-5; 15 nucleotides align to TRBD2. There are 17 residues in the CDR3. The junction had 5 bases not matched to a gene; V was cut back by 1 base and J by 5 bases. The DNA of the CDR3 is TGTGCCAGCAGTTTAGGGCCGGGGACTAGCGGGAGGGAGACCCAGTACTTC. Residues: CASSLGPGTSGRETQYF.

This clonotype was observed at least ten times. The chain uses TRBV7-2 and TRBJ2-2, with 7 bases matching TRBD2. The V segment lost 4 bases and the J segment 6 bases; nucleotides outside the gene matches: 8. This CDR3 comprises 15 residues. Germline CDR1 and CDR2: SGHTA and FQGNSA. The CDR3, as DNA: TGTGCCAGCAGCTGGACTAGTGGAAGCGCCGGGGAGCTGTTTTTT. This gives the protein CASSWTSGSAGELFF.

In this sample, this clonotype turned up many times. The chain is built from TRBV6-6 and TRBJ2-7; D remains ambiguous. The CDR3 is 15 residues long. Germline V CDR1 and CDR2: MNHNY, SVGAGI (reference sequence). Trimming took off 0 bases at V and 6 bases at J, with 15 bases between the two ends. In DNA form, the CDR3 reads TGTGCCAGCAGTTACTCCGTTTTGCAGGCGAGCGAGCAGTACTTC. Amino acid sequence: CASSYSVLQASEQYF.

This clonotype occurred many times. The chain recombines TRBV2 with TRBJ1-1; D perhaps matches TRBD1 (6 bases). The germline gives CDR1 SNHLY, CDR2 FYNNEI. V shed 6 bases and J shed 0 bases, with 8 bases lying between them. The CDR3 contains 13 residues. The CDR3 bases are TGTGCCAGCAGATACAGGGTGAACACTGAAGCTTTCTTT. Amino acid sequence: CASRYRVNTEAFF.

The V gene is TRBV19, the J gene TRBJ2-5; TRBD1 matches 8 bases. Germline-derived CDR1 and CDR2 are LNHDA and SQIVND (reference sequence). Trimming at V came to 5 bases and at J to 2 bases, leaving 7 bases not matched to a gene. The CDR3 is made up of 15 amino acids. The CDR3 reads CASSPNTGGQETQYF. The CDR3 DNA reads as TGTGCCAGTAGTCCCAACACAGGGGGTCAAGAGACCCAGTACTTC.

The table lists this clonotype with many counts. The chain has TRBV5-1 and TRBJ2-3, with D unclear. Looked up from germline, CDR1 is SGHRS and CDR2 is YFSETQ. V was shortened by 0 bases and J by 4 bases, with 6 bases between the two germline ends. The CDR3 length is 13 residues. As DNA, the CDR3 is TGCGCCAGCAGCTTGGCGGTGGCAGATACGCAGTATTTT. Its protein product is CASSLAVADTQYF.

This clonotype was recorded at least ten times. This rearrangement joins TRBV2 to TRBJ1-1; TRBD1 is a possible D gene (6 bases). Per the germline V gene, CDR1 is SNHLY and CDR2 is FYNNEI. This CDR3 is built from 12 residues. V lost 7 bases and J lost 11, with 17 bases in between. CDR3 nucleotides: TGTGCCAGCATAGGGGGAGGACTTGGGGCTTTCTTT. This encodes CASIGGGLGAFF.

The CDR3 is CASRRDFTSGNTIYF. The CDR3 DNA sequence: TGTGCCAGCCGCCGGGACTTCACCTCTGGAAACACCATATATTTT. The rearrangement uses TRBV6-1 and TRBJ1-3; weak D call: TRBD1 (5 bases). The ends were cut back, 8 bases at V and 0 bases at J, with 14 bases in the middle. Germline lookup yields CDR1 MNHNS and CDR2 SASEGT. The CDR3 runs to 15 residues.

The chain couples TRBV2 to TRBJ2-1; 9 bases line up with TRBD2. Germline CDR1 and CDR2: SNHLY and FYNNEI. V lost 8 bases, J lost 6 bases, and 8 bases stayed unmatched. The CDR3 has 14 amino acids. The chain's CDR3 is CASAVTSGPNEQFF. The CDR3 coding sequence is TGTGCCAGCGCTGTTACTAGCGGGCCCAATGAGCAGTTCTTC. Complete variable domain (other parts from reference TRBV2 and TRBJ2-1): EPEVTQTPSHQVTQMGQEVILRCVPISNHLYFYWYRQILGQKVEFLVSFYNNEISEKSEIFDDQFSVERPDGSNFTLKIRSTKLEDSAMYFCASAVTSGPNEQFFGPGTRLTVL.

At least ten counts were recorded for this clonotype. DNA for the CDR3: TGCAGTGCTCGCACGAGCGGGAGTTTTGTTAGCCAGTACTTC. This encodes CSARTSGSFVSQYF. V is TRBV20-1 and J is TRBJ2-5; 8 bases are a match to TRBD2. The J segment lost 10 bases and the V segment lost 5 bases, leaving 15 bases of the junction unmatched. Looked up from germline, CDR1 is DFQATT and CDR2 is SNEGSKA (reference sequence). The CDR3 has 14 residues.

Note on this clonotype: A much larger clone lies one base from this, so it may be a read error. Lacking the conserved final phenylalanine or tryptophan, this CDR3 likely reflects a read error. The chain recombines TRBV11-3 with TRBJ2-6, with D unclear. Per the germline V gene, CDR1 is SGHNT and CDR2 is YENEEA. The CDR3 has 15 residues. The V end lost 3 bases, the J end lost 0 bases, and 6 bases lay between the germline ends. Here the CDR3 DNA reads TGTGCCAGCAGCTTCAGTGACTCTGGGGCCAACGTCCTGACTTCC. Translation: CASSFSDSGANVLTS.

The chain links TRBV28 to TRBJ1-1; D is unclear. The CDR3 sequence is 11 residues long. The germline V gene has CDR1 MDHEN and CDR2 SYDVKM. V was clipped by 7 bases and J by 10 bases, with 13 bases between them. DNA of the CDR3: TGTGCCAGCAAGGACGGAGACGGAGCTTTCTTT. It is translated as CASKDGDGAFF.

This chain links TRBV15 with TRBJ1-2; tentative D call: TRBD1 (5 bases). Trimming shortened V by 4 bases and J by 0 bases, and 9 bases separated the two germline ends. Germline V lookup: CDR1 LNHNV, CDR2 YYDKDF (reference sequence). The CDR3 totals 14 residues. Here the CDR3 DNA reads TGTGCCACCAGCACTCAGGGAACTAACTATGGCTACACCTTC. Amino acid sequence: CATSTQGTNYGYTF.

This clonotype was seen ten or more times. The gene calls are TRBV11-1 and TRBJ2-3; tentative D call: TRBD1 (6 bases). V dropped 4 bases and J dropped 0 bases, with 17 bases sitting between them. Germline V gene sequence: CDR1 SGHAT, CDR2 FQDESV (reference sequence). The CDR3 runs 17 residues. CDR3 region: CASSSFRQANSTDTQYF. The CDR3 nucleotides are TGTGCCAGCAGCTCGTTTAGACAGGCGAATAGCACAGATACGCAGTATTTT.

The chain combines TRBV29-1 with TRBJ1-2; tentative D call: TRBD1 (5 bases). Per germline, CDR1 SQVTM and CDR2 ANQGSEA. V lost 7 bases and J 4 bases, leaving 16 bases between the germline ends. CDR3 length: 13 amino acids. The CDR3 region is CSALTEGSYGYTF. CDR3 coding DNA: TGCAGCGCTCTGACAGAGGGCTCCTATGGCTACACCTTC.

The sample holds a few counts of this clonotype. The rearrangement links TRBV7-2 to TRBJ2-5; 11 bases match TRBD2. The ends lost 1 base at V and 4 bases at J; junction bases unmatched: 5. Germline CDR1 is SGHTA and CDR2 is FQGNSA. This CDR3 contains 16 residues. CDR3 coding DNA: TGTGCCAGCAGCTTAGGGGGTCTAGCGGGAGGAGAGACCCAGTACTTC. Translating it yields CASSLGGLAGGETQYF.

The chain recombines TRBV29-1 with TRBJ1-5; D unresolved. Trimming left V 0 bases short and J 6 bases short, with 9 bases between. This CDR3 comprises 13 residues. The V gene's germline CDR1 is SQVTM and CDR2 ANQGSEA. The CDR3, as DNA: TGCAGCGTTGAAGATCAGGAAGGTCAGCCCCAGCATTTT. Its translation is CSVEDQEGQPQHF.

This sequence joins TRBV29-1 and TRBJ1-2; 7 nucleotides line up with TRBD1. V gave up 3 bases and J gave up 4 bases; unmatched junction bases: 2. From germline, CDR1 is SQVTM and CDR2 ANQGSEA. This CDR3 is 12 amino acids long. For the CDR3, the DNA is TGCAGCGTTGACGGGACAGCCTATGGCTACACCTTC. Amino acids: CSVDGTAYGYTF.

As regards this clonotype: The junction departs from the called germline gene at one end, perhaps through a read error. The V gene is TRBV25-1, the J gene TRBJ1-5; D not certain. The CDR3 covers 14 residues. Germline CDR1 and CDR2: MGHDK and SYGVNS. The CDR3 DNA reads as TGTGCCAGCAGTGGGGCAGCTCACAATCGGCCCCAGCATTTT. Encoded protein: CASSGAAHNRPQHF.

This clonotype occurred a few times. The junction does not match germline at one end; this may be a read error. CDR3 nucleotides: TGTGCCAGCAGCTCACGTTACGGGGCGGGTTTCAGATTT. Translation gives CASSSRYGAGFRF. V and J are TRBV12-3 or TRBV12-4 and TRBJ1-1; possibly TRBD1 for D (5 bases). This CDR3 has 13 amino acids.

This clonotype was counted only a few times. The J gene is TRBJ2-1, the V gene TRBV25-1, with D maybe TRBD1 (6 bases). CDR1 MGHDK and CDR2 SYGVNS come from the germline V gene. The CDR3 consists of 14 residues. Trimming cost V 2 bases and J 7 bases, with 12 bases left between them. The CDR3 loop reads CASSERVGGNEQFF. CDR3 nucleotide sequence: TGTGCCAGCAGTGAACGGGTAGGGGGTAATGAGCAGTTCTTC.

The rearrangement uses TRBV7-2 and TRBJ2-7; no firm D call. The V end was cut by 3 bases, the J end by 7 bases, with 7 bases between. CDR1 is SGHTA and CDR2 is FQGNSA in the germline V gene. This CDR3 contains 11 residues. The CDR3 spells CASSFHGEQYF. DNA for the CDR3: TGTGCCAGCAGCTTTCATGGTGAGCAGTACTTC.

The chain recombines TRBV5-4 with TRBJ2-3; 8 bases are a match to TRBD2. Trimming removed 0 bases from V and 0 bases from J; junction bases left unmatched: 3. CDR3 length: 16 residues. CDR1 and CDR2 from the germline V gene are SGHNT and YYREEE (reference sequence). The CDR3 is CASSLGLATSTDTQYF. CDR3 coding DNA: TGTGCCAGCAGCTTGGGACTAGCGACTAGCACAGATACGCAGTATTTT.

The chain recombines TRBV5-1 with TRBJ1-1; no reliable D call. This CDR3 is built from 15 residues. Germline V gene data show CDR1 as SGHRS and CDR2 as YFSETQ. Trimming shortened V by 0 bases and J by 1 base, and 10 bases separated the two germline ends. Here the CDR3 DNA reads TGCGCCAGCAGCTTGGCCGGGTCCCCGAACACTGAAGCTTTCTTT. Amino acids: CASSLAGSPNTEAFF.

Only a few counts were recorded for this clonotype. This chain's CDR3 is CASSAAGASGELFF. The CDR3 bases are TGTGCCAGCAGTGCAGCGGGAGCCTCCGGGGAGCTGTTTTTT. The genes are TRBV25-1 and TRBJ2-2; 8 nucleotides match TRBD2. The CDR3 spans 14 residues. V lost 4 bases to trimming and J lost 6 bases; unmatched junction nucleotides: 4. Germline V lookup: CDR1 MGHDK, CDR2 SYGVNS.

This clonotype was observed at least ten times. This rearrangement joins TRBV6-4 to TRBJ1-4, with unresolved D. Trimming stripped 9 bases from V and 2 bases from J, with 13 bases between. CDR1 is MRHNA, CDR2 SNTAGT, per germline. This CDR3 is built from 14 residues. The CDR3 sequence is CAREAKRTNEKLFF. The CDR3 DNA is TGTGCCAGGGAAGCCAAGAGGACTAATGAAAAACTGTTTTTT.

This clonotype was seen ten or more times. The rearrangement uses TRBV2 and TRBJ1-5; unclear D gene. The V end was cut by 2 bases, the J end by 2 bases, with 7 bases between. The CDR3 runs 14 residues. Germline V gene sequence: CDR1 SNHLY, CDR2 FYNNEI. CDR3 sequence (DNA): TGTGCCAGCAGTGAAAGCGTGGGCAATCAGCCCCAGCATTTT. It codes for CASSESVGNQPQHF.

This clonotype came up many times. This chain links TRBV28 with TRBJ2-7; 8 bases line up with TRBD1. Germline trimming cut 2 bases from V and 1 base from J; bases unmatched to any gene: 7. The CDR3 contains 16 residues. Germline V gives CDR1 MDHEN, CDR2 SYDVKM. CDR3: CASSLGGGDRSYEQYF. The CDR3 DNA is TGTGCCAGCAGTTTAGGGGGCGGGGACAGGTCCTACGAGCAGTACTTC.

CDR3: CASSLGQGGSYNEQFF. The CDR3 nucleotides are TGCGCCAGCAGCTTGGGACAGGGAGGGTCCTACAATGAGCAGTTCTTC. The chain carries TRBV5-1 and TRBJ2-1, with D perhaps matching TRBD1 or TRBD2 (7 bases each). CDR3 length: 16 amino acids. Germline loops: CDR1 SGHRS, CDR2 YFSETQ. Between the trimmed V and J ends, which lost 0 bases and 1 base, there was a span of 11 bases.

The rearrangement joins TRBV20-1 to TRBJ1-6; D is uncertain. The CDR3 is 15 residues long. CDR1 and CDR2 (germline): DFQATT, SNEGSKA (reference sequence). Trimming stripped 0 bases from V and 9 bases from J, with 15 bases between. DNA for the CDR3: TGCAGTGCTAGAGATTTCGGGCCCTATGGTTCACCCCTCCACTTT. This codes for CSARDFGPYGSPLHF.